This TCR beta chain was retrieved from a study of cytomegalovirus exposure and HLA in healthy donors. Whole-study results and caveats: Later analysis associated a missense DCLRE1C variant with TCR beta V- and J-gene trimming. Researchers left out some V segments, among them TRBV6-2 and TRBV6-3, as indistinguishable.

In the case of this clone: Its antigen is unidentified.

PCR primers comprised 60 Vbeta and 13 Jbeta primers. Method: immunoSEQ multiplex PCR; TCRdb's copy keeps in-frame clones and lacks some. Here the sample spans tens of thousands of clones, approximately 63% being singletons. Between the trimmed V and J ends, which lost 6 bases and 1 base, there was a span of 12 bases. This CDR3 is 13 amino acids long. Germline V lookup: CDR1 SQVTM, CDR2 ANQGSEA. The sample comprised PBMCs. The chain links TRBV29-1 to TRBJ1-1, with a possible D match to TRBD1 (6 bases). The clonotype was recovered from a woman aged 25 to 45 in good health and CMV-seronegative. CDR3 DNA sequence: TGCAGCGTCCTGACAGGATCGAACACTGAAGCTTTCTTT. Amino acid sequence: CSVLTGSNTEAFF.